A selection of T cell receptor beta chains follows, all from one sample in a study of blood T cell repertoires in COVID-19. TCRdb's table, derived via immunoSEQ multiplex PCR, lists solely in-frame clones and lacks some. The sample consists of around 210,000 clones, 85% of them appearing once. Sequenced material: peripheral blood. These receptor sequences come from a man aged 50-59 years with COVID-19, enrolled during active disease. CDR3s leave out the opening cysteine and the closing phenylalanine or tryptophan. The order of the fields is V gene, D gene, CDR3 protein. D genes are given only for firm matches.

>TRBV21-1|.
ASRRDLVETQY
>TRBV7-9|.
ASMVSVDTQY
>TRBV3-1/TRBV3-2|.
ASSQTELTDTQY
>TRBV6-1|.
ASSEAHGVLNYGYT
>TRBV7-8|TRBD2
ASSLLLAGGSRPLETQY
>TRBV14|TRBD2
ASSQPSSGGAFEQF
>TRBV5-1|TRBD1
ASSSQTGTSYNEQF
>TRBV2|TRBD1
ASSQGAYQPQH
>TRBV28|.
ASSFSGLYEQY
>TRBV18|TRBD1
ASSRQGSGANVLT
>TRBV30|TRBD1
AWGPRGFNSPLH
>TRBV28|.
ASREQGSNQPQH
>TRBV28|.
ASSLRQFYGYT
>TRBV5-1|TRBD1
ASSFGGQGLGTEAF
>TRBV7-9|TRBD1
ASSRQGNSPLH
>TRBV10-3|TRBD1
AISGTGGIDEAF
>TRBV9|.
ASSVGTAPNTGELF
>TRBV27|TRBD1
ASSPDRVPTSEQY
>TRBV5-1|.
ASSLGGIGRNEQF